This T cell receptor beta chain was obtained from a study of T cells in Graves' hyperthyroidism and ophthalmopathy. Study-level findings and limits: In the analysis, a 13 V-J model separated ophthalmopathy from stable hyperthyroidism. Blood also held most thyroid clonotypes expanded beyond 0.001.

Fresh peripheral blood, 10 ml, yielded the PBMCs. Amplified TCR beta CDR3 regions derived from RNA transcripts. HTBI primers were employed in a first-round RT-PCR of the TCR CDR3. TCRdb recomputed calls from the multiplex PCR reads with MiXCR, one row per CDR3 protein. The sample yields 550,000 to 700,000 distinct CDR3 sequences, about 15% seen once. About this clonotype: Its antigen is as yet unknown.

Material: blood. This clonotype originated in a middle-aged woman with Graves' ophthalmopathy.

The CDR3 protein is CASTVLGDRGRDSPLHF. In DNA form, the CDR3 reads TGTGCCAGCACCGTTTTGGGCGACAGGGGCAGGGATTCACCCCTCCACTTT. The V call is TRBV28, the J call TRBJ1-6, with 8 bases that match TRBD1. V lost 7 bases and J lost 8; bases outside the gene matches: 16. The CDR3 covers 17 residues. Germline CDR1 reads MDHEN; CDR2 reads SYDVKM.